The clone carrying this T cell receptor (beta chain) came up a few times. The junction and the germline gene differ at one end; a read error may be behind it. These data originate in a study of read filtering for tumor transcriptome and immune sequencing. Every patient had bone marrow sampled while the disease was active. From 400 to 450 ng of RNA, a library with molecular barcoded alpha/delta and beta/gamma adaptors was made. TCRdb redid the calling of the reads with MiXCR, one entry per CDR3 protein. The sample contains tens of thousands of distinct CDR3 sequences, about 12% of which appear only once. Germline CDR1 reads SGDLS; CDR2 reads YYNGEE. CDR3 size: 15 residues.

This TCR came from a donor aged 40 or older with multiple myeloma. The specimen was a population of CD138-negative cells sorted from bone marrow. The chain recombines TRBV9 with TRBJ2-5; TRBD2 matches 8 bases. The CDR3 nucleotides read TGTGCCAGCAGCGGGAGCGGGAGCTTAGAAGAGACCCGGTACTTC. It specifies CASSGSGSLEETRYF.